This T cell receptor beta chain was identified during a study of Ad26.COV2.S vaccination and SARS-CoV-2 variants (dated by TCRdb to the early 2020s). Some background on the complete study: Donors in the vaccine arm were drawn from COV1001, a multicentre, randomized, double-blind, placebo-controlled phase I-IIa trial testing Ad26.COV2.S in healthy adults. Ad26.COV2.S was administered intramuscularly at 5 x 10^10 or 1 x 10^11 viral particles, either as a single shot or as two shots given 56 days apart. TCRbeta repertoire sequencing was used to assess the specificity and breadth of SARS-CoV-2-reactive T cell receptors after Ad26.COV2.S vaccination. The TCR-sequenced set comprised approximately 32 samples: around 20 Ad26.COV2.S vaccine recipients, 5 placebo recipients and 8 SARS-CoV-2 convalescent individuals. Participants in the trial were split at random into five groups of five each, receiving low-dose or high-dose Ad26.COV2.S once or twice, or else placebo on both occasions. Blinding of investigators to trial group allocation was maintained during experiments and outcome assessment. What the authors observed across the whole study: Comparing responses between vaccine doses or regimens was not something the study was powered to do. The authors noted that total T cell responses may have been underestimated by the TCR breadth and depth analyses. After vaccination, spike-specific CD8+ and CD4+ T cell responses were reported to show substantial breadth. Spike-specific TCR breadth was higher in Ad26.COV2.S recipients than in placebo recipients (P = 0.0014). Vaccine and placebo recipients had similar non-spike TCR breadth, a finding consistent with the vaccine containing only spike.

This clone showed up just once. Its antigen is still unknown. The input lacks base qualities; no much larger clone sits a single base away. V and J are truncated by 1 base and 7 bases respectively, leaving an intervening sequence of 7 bases. Inclusive of the bounding cysteine and phenylalanine, the CDR3 is 11 residues long. Kept here is only the CDR3 DNA, which spans 33 bases and is read in frame from base 1. Taken from the germline V gene (reference sequence), the CDR1 and CDR2 loops are GTSNPN and SVGIG. The immunoSEQ Assay was used to sequence TCRbeta CDR3 regions. After extraction, genomic DNA underwent amplification by bias-controlled multiplex PCR, followed by high-throughput sequencing. In the source study's methods: Collapsing and filtering of sequences were performed to quantify the absolute abundance of each unique TCRbeta CDR3 region. Usable DNA was measured by amplifying reference genes present in all nucleated cells, and TCRbeta template counts were normalized to that usable DNA to estimate T cell fraction. Repertoire TCRs were annotated as SARS-CoV-2-specific when V gene, CDR3 amino acid sequence and J gene were exactly matched to a known reactive TCR set. The reference SARS-CoV-2 TCR set came from MIRA and was filtered for enrichment in COVID-19-positive ImmuneCODE repertoires, removing public or cross-reactive TCRs. Based on the MIRA antigens, annotated TCRs were further analysed at the level of specific ORF or position within ORF. Breadth was defined as the number of annotated unique rearrangements divided by the total number of unique productive rearrangements, and depth was defined as the summed frequency of the annotated unique rearrangements. Two-sided Wilcoxon rank-sum tests were applied when comparing TCR breadth between groups. This is the immuneACCESS table as TCRdb keeps it, with only in-frame sequences that have V and J called. A part of the clones is gone; compared with another copy, unresolved V genes explain less than half, and the rest is unexplained. V, J and clone size are those of that table, while D and trimming were read from the DNA. Counted in this sample were more than 300,000 clones; around 84% of them appeared once. Roughly 2.1% of the sample comes from the top ten.

The treatment or condition tag for this specimen amounts to: roughly 19 received Ad26.COV2.S at low or high dose, single or two shots; 5 received placebo; per-sample allocation not given. For vaccine and placebo recipients, repertoires were sequenced using samples collected on day 63 after the first injection. In Cohort 1b, around 25 adults aged 18-55 years were enrolled at a single site in Boston, USA, between 29 July and 7 August 2020. Ad26.COV2.S consisted of a replication-incompetent adenovirus type 26 vector by which a prefusion-stabilized SARS-CoV-2 spike protein from the original Wuhan strain was expressed.

Sample: peripheral blood, taken in a trial of Ad26.COV2.S vaccine versus placebo. The sequence joins TRBV30 to TRBJ2-5, and the D gene may be TRBD2, 6 bases matching. The clonotype was recovered from a person aged 18 to 59 who received the Ad26.COV2.S COVID-19 vaccine or a placebo. The DNA is as follows: TGTGCCTGGAGTGGGGAGGTGACCCAGTACTTC. The translation is CAWSGEVTQYF.